The T cell receptor beta chain described here comes from a study of identifying expanded T cells in peripheral blood. Looked up from germline, CDR1 is MNHEY and CDR2 is SVGAGI. V was cut by 5 bases and J by 4 bases, with 17 bases left in between. There are 15 residues in the CDR3. Only in-frame clones appear in the TCRdb table, and some are missing; sequencing was by immunoSEQ multiplex PCR. The sample includes around 100,000 clones, roughly 89% of them seen just once. Sequencing was done on a sample of blood. This TCR was sampled from a person between 18 and 75 years old in good health. The chain uses TRBV6-5 and TRBJ1-2, with a tentative D call TRBD1 (5 bases). The DNA of the CDR3 is TGTGCCAGCAGTCCCCACCGGGGGGGGTTCTATGGCTACACCTTC. Amino acids: CASSPHRGGFYGYTF.